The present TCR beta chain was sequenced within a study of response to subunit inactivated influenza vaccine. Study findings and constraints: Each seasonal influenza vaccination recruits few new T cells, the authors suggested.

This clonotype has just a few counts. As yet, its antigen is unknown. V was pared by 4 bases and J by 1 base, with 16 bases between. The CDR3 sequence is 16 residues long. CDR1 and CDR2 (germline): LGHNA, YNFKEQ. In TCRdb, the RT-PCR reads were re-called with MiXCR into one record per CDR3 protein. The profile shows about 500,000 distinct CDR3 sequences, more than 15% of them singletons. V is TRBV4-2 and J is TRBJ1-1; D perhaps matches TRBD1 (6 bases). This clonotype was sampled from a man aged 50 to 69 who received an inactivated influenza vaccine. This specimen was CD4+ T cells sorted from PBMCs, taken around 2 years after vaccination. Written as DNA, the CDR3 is TGTGCCAGCAGCCGACACCTCAGGGGTGGGAACACTGAAGCTTTCTTT. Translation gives CASSRHLRGGNTEAFF.